This entry describes one T cell receptor (beta chain). Its ends do not fully match the called genes, so a read error is possible. This CDR3 is 15 amino acids long. Germline CDR1 reads MNHEY; CDR2 reads SVGAGI. This sample stems from a study of blood T cell repertoires in COVID-19. The wider study: Donors in the United States, Italy and Spain gave samples during acute or convalescent COVID-19. The analysed material was cDNA or gDNA that came from T cells, B-cell-depleted T cells, or PBMCs.

As originally analysed: Cell counts per sample came from amplifying reference gene primers. Produced via immunoSEQ multiplex PCR; TCRdb's table is partial and in-frame only. That table furnishes V, J and clone size, whereas the DNA furnished D and trimming. The sample records 120,000 or so clones, 80% to 90% being singletons. This sequence was found in a human donor in a cohort sampled during active COVID-19. The chain has TRBV6-5 and TRBJ2-3; 9 bases match TRBD2. The sequenced sample consisted of peripheral blood. CDR3 amino acids: CASWSRRGGTDTQYF. The DNA for the CDR3 is TGTGCCAGCTGGAGTCGGCGGGGGGGCACCGATACGCAGTATTTT.